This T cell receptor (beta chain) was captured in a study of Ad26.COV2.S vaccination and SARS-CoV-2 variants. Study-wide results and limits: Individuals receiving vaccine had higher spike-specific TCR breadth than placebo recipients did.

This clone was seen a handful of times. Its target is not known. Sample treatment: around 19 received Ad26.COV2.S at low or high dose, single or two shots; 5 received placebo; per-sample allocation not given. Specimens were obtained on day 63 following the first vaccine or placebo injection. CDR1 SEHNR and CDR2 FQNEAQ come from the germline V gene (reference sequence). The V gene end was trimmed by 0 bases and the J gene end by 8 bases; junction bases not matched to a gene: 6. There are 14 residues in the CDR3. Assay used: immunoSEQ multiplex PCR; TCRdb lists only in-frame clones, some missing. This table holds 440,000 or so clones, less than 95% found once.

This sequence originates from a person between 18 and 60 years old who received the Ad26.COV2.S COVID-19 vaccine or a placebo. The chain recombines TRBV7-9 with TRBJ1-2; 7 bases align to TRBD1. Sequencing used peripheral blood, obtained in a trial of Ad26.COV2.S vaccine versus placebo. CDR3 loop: CASSLAPGQMGYTF. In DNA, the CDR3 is TGTGCCAGCAGCTTAGCCCCGGGACAGATGGGCTACACCTTC.